The 29 T cell receptor beta chains presented below share a single source sample, sequenced in a study of cytomegalovirus exposure and HLA in healthy donors. TCRdb's copy holds only in-frame clones and misses some; the assay was immunoSEQ multiplex PCR. The sample includes approximately 160,000 clones, more than 80% of them seen just once. Specimen: PBMCs. These receptors all come from a woman between 18 and 29 years old in good health and CMV-seropositive.

The rearrangement uses TRBV30 and TRBJ2-7; TRBD1 is a possible D gene (6 bases). This CDR3 is 13 amino acids long. Trimming cost V 2 bases and J 0 bases, with 8 bases left between them. CDR1 GTSNPN and CDR2 SVGIG come from the germline V gene (reference sequence). In nucleotides, the CDR3 is TGTGCCTGGAGTCAGGGGAGCTCCTACGAGCAGTACTTC. Translating it yields CAWSQGSSYEQYF. Full variable domain (rest looked up from reference TRBV30 and TRBJ2-7): SQTIHQWPATLVQPVGSPLSLECTVEGTSNPNLYWYRQAAGRGLQLLFYSVGIGQISSEVPQNLSASRPQDRQFILSSKKLLLSDSGFYLCAWSQGSSYEQYFGPGTRLTVT.

The rearrangement uses TRBV2 and TRBJ2-7, with 8 bases aligning to TRBD1. V was clipped by 3 bases and J by 4 bases; unmatched bases: 5. Germline values: CDR1 SNHLY, CDR2 FYNNEI. There are 14 residues in the CDR3. The CDR3 DNA reads TGTGCCAGCAGTGATACGGACAGGGTTTACGAGCAGTACTTC. Residues: CASSDTDRVYEQYF.

DNA of the CDR3: TGTGCCACCTCAGGCCTAGCGGGCTCCTACAATGAGCAGTTCTTC. This translates into CATSGLAGSYNEQFF. The chain joins TRBV27 to TRBJ2-1; 8 bases are shared with TRBD2. There are 15 residues in the CDR3. After removal of 10 bases from V and 0 bases from J, the junction contained 8 bases not matched to a gene. Germline CDR1 reads MNHEY; CDR2 reads SMNVEV (reference sequence).

V gene TRBV4-3 combines with J gene TRBJ2-4; D perhaps matches TRBD1 (6 bases). Per the germline V gene, CDR1 is LGHNA and CDR2 is YSLEER. The ends were cut back, 4 bases at V and 9 bases at J, with 13 bases in the middle. The CDR3 covers 13 residues. CDR3 DNA sequence: TGCGCCAGCAGCCCGAACTTAGGGGGCATTCAGTACTTC. Protein: CASSPNLGGIQYF.

This sequence joins TRBV5-1 and TRBJ2-1; 8 bases agree with TRBD2. J was trimmed by 2 bases and V by 0 bases; bases with no gene match: 4. This CDR3 is 16 amino acids long. CDR1 and CDR2 (germline): SGHRS, YFSETQ. DNA for the CDR3: TGCGCCAGCAGCTTGGGCGGGGGGTTTACCTACAATGAGCAGTTCTTC. Its translation: CASSLGGGFTYNEQFF.

The rearrangement joins TRBV2 to TRBJ2-1; 8 bases match TRBD2. The CDR3 contains 12 residues. The V gene's germline CDR1 is SNHLY and CDR2 FYNNEI. The V segment lost 8 bases and the J segment 8 bases; nucleotides outside the gene matches: 5. The CDR3: CASAGRAHEQFF. The CDR3 DNA sequence: TGTGCCAGCGCCGGGAGGGCCCATGAGCAGTTCTTC.

The CDR3 reads CASSYRAGGPTDTQYF. In DNA form, the CDR3 reads TGTGCCAGCAGTTACCGAGCGGGAGGCCCCACAGATACGCAGTATTTT. The rearrangement joins TRBV6-5 to TRBJ2-3; 9 bases map to TRBD2. CDR3 length: 16 amino acids. With V trimmed by 2 bases and J by 2 bases, 5 bases remained unmatched. Per germline, CDR1 MNHEY and CDR2 SVGAGI.

The rearrangement links TRBV5-4 to TRBJ1-3, with D unclear. The germline CDR1 and CDR2 sequences are SGHNT and YYREEE (reference sequence). V gave up 7 bases and J gave up 2 bases, with 13 bases separating them. This CDR3 spans 14 amino acids. CDR3 sequence reads: CASRPPGTGNTIYF. CDR3 DNA sequence: TGTGCCAGCCGCCCCCCGGGAACTGGAAACACCATATATTTT.

The V call is TRBV7-9, the J call TRBJ1-1; D is perhaps TRBD1 (5 bases). Trimming shortened V by 4 bases and J by 4 bases, and 10 bases separated the two germline ends. This CDR3 has 13 amino acids. Germline-derived CDR1 and CDR2 are SEHNR and FQNEAQ (reference sequence). This CDR3 reads CASSSPGVTEAFF. The CDR3 DNA follows: TGTGCCAGCAGCTCCCCGGGGGTCACTGAAGCTTTCTTT.

The chain combines TRBV7-6 with TRBJ2-1, with unresolved D. Trimming cost V 4 bases and J 2 bases, with 21 bases left between them. The germline V gene encodes CDR1 SGHVS and CDR2 FNYEAQ. The length of the CDR3 is 18 residues. The CDR3 loop is CASSSSTPAFRAYNEQFF. DNA for the CDR3: TGTGCCAGCAGCTCATCAACGCCCGCATTCCGGGCCTACAATGAGCAGTTCTTC.

This clone was seen just once. This chain uses TRBV4-3 with TRBJ2-5; 8 nucleotides agree with TRBD2. The CDR3 has 18 amino acids. Per the germline V gene, CDR1 is LGHNA and CDR2 is YSLEER. Unmatched junction bases numbered 12, after V lost 3 bases and J lost 0 bases. CDR3 loop: CASSQSARSGKYQETQYF. As DNA, the CDR3 is TGCGCCAGCAGCCAGAGTGCTCGTAGCGGGAAATACCAAGAGACCCAGTACTTC.

The chain employs TRBV11-2 and TRBJ2-2, with 8 bases fitting TRBD2. CDR1 is SGHAT and CDR2 is FQNNGV in the germline V gene. The CDR3 spans 17 residues. Losses at the gene ends were 5 bases for V and 3 bases for J; bases not matched to a gene: 11. The CDR3 spells CASSLRTGGHYTGELFF. The CDR3 DNA sequence: TGTGCCAGCAGCCTCCGAACGGGAGGGCATTACACCGGGGAGCTGTTTTTT. Using reference TRBV11-2 and TRBJ2-2 for the parts outside the CDR3, the full variable domain is EAGVAQSPRYKIIEKRQSVAFWCNPISGHATLYWYQQILGQGPKLLIQFQNNGVVDDSQLPKDRFSAERLKGVDSTLKIQPAKLEDSAVYLCASSLRTGGHYTGELFFGEGSRLTVL.

The chain carries TRBV25-1 and TRBJ2-2; TRBD1 is a possible D gene (5 bases). Between the trimmed V and J ends, which lost 2 bases and 0 bases, there was a span of 16 bases. CDR1 and CDR2 from the germline V gene are MGHDK and SYGVNS. The CDR3 loop spans 18 amino acids. In DNA form, the CDR3 reads TGTGCCAGCAGTGAACCGCTTGGAAGGGGCTCGAACACCGGGGAGCTGTTTTTT. As protein: CASSEPLGRGSNTGELFF. The whole variable domain, remainder taken from reference TRBV25-1 and TRBJ2-2, is EADIYQTPRYLVIGTGKKITLECSQTMGHDKMYWYQQDPGMELHLIHYSYGVNSTEKGDLSSESTVSRIRTEHFPLTLESARPSHTSQYLCASSEPLGRGSNTGELFFGEGSRLTVL.

CDR3 loop: CASSQVNGGVFEQYF. In DNA form, the CDR3 reads TGCGCCAGCAGCCAAGTAAACGGGGGGGTTTTCGAGCAGTACTTC. This chain links TRBV4-1 with TRBJ2-7; 8 positions match TRBD2. Germline CDR1 and CDR2: MGHRA and YSYEKL. The CDR3 spans 15 residues. Unmatched junction bases numbered 8, after V lost 1 base and J lost 6 bases.

The chain links TRBV10-3 to TRBJ1-4; D unresolved. The CDR3 loop spans 14 amino acids. Germline V gene sequence: CDR1 ENHRY, CDR2 SYGVKD. Deletions cut 10 bases from V and 0 bases from J, with 12 bases between. CDR3: CATRADATNEKLFF. DNA for the CDR3: TGTGCCACCAGAGCCGATGCAACTAATGAAAAACTGTTTTTT.

The chain joins TRBV11-3 to TRBJ2-1; the match to TRBD2 covers 7 bases. With V trimmed by 0 bases and J by 2 bases, 7 bases remained unmatched. Per the germline V gene, CDR1 is SGHNT and CDR2 is YENEEA. This CDR3 is 17 amino acids long. CDR3 nucleotide sequence: TGTGCCAGCAGCTTAGATATGGGCGGGGGAACCTACAATGAGCAGTTCTTC. Amino acid sequence: CASSLDMGGGTYNEQFF.

V and J are TRBV18 and TRBJ2-6, with D possibly matching TRBD1 (6 bases). There are 16 residues in the CDR3. Looked up from germline, CDR1 is KGHSH and CDR2 is LQKENI. The ends were cut back, 6 bases at V and 0 bases at J, with 12 bases in the middle. Here the CDR3 reads CASSQTGSSGANVLTF. The CDR3 nucleotides read TGTGCCAGCTCGCAGACAGGTAGCTCTGGGGCCAACGTCCTGACTTTC.

This clone was seen just once. The J gene is TRBJ2-7, the V gene TRBV18, with a tentative D call TRBD2 (6 bases). This CDR3 contains 17 residues. Looked up from germline, CDR1 is KGHSH and CDR2 is LQKENI. The germline V and J ends were trimmed by 2 bases and 0 bases, with 17 bases remaining between them. CDR3 loop: CASSPDAGTPSSYEQYF. CDR3 DNA: TGTGCCAGCTCACCAGATGCGGGGACGCCGAGCTCCTACGAGCAGTACTTC.

The J gene is TRBJ2-5, the V gene TRBV29-1; D gene unclear. The V gene's germline CDR1 is SQVTM and CDR2 ANQGSEA. CDR3 length: 12 amino acids. The V gene lost 3 bases and the J gene lost 0 bases, with 5 bases spanning the gap. DNA for the CDR3: TGCAGCGTTGAGGAGTACCAAGAGACCCAGTACTTC. This sequence encodes CSVEEYQETQYF.

The chain couples TRBV6-1 to TRBJ2-7; 9 bases line up with TRBD1. CDR3 size: 13 residues. Trimming at V came to 6 bases and at J to 3 bases, leaving 3 bases not matched to a gene. Germline values: CDR1 MNHNS, CDR2 SASEGT. For the CDR3, the DNA is TGTGCCAGCAGCCCGACAGGGGGCTACGAGCAGTACTTC. This translates into CASSPTGGYEQYF.

This chain connects TRBV27 to TRBJ2-1; a weak D match, TRBD1 (6 bases). V was cut by 5 bases and J by 2 bases, with 16 bases left in between. The CDR3 loop spans 16 amino acids. Germline V gene data show CDR1 as MNHEY and CDR2 as SMNVEV (reference sequence). CDR3 in DNA: TGTGCCAGCAGTAGCCCGAGGGACATCGCCTACAATGAGCAGTTCTTC. The encoded protein is CASSSPRDIAYNEQFF.

This chain links TRBV5-1 with TRBJ2-7, with D possibly being TRBD1 (6 bases). V was trimmed by 2 bases and J by 7 bases, leaving 16 bases between them. This CDR3 has 14 residues. Germline values: CDR1 SGHRS, CDR2 YFSETQ. The CDR3: CASSFQGPSGEQYF. The CDR3 nucleotides read TGCGCCAGCAGCTTCCAGGGGCCCTCAGGAGAGCAGTACTTC.

The chain uses TRBV19 and TRBJ2-3, with 8 bases fitting TRBD2. CDR3 length: 14 residues. Trimming took 5 bases from V and 5 from J; bases not matched to a gene: 6. Germline CDR1 is LNHDA and CDR2 is SQIVND (reference sequence). The CDR3 DNA follows: TGTGCCAGTAGTGCCAGGCGGGAGGTAGATACGCAGTATTTT. It encodes CASSARREVDTQYF.

The chain is built from TRBV4-3 and TRBJ2-1; 7 nucleotides line up with TRBD2. Trimming took 5 bases from V and 4 from J; bases not matched to a gene: 8. The CDR3 loop spans 15 amino acids. The germline gives CDR1 LGHNA, CDR2 YSLEER. The CDR3 loop reads CASSYGLAVYNEQFF. CDR3 sequence (DNA): TGCGCCAGCAGCTACGGCCTAGCGGTGTACAATGAGCAGTTCTTC.

The J gene is TRBJ2-3, the V gene TRBV19, with D maybe TRBD2 (6 bases). Germline assignment: CDR1 LNHDA and CDR2 SQIVND (reference sequence). Trimming stripped 9 bases from V and 4 bases from J, with 11 bases between. This CDR3 is 12 amino acids long. The CDR3 reads CASCGVADTQYF. CDR3 bases: TGTGCCAGCTGCGGGGTCGCAGATACGCAGTATTTT.

This chain uses TRBV6-6 with TRBJ1-4; D unclear. This CDR3 comprises 16 residues. In germline, CDR1 is MNHNY, CDR2 SVGAGI (reference sequence). Trimming stripped 5 bases from V and 8 bases from J, with 21 bases between. The CDR3 loop is CASSLPDGPGKEKLFF. The CDR3 coding sequence is TGTGCCAGCAGTCTACCCGACGGGCCGGGGAAAGAAAAACTGTTTTTT.

V and J are TRBV18 and TRBJ1-5; TRBD1 matches 8 bases. Looked up from germline, CDR1 is KGHSH and CDR2 is LQKENI. The CDR3 length is 14 residues. J lost 5 bases, V lost 6 bases, and 6 bases had no gene match. The CDR3 here is CASSTSQGDQPQHF. Here the CDR3 DNA reads TGTGCCAGCTCCACCTCACAGGGGGATCAGCCCCAGCATTTT.

The chain couples TRBV18 to TRBJ2-7; 9 bases align to TRBD1. From germline, CDR1 is KGHSH and CDR2 LQKENI. The CDR3 length is 17 residues. V lost 3 bases and J lost 1; bases outside the gene matches: 10. CDR3 protein: CASSPAKQGAGSYEQYF. In DNA form, the CDR3 reads TGTGCCAGCTCACCGGCAAAACAGGGGGCTGGGTCCTACGAGCAGTACTTC.

The V gene is TRBV5-1, the J gene TRBJ2-5; TRBD2 agrees at 8 bases. In germline, CDR1 is SGHRS, CDR2 YFSETQ. The CDR3 runs 15 residues. V lost 2 bases, J lost 4 bases, and 7 bases stayed unmatched. As DNA, the CDR3 is TGCGCCAGCAGCTTTGAGGGTGGACTAGCAGAGACCCAGTACTTC. This encodes CASSFEGGLAETQYF.